Shown below are 26 T cell receptor beta chains from a single sample sequenced in a study of response to subunit inactivated influenza vaccine. TCRdb processed the RT-PCR reads anew with MiXCR; each CDR3 protein has one entry. Of about 650,000 distinct CDR3 sequences in the sample, less than 20% were seen once. The sample was PBMCs from blood, taken roughly 13 days after vaccination. The receptors stem from a man aged 45-60 years who received an inactivated influenza vaccine.

This chain connects TRBV12-3 or TRBV12-4 to TRBJ2-6; possibly TRBD2 for D (7 bases). The CDR3 spans 17 residues. Deletions cut 7 bases from V and 4 bases from J, with 20 bases between. For the CDR3, the DNA is TGTGCCAGCACCCCAGGGGAGGGGAGGCTCGGGGCCAACGTCCTGACTTTC. The encoded protein is CASTPGEGRLGANVLTF.

This clonotype has just a few counts. The V and J genes are TRBV7-6 and TRBJ2-1, with D possibly being TRBD1 (6 bases). V was clipped by 6 bases and J by 3 bases, with 12 bases between them. There are 14 residues in the CDR3. Germline CDR1 is SGHVS and CDR2 is FNYEAQ. CDR3 residues: CASSPGTYYNEQFF. The CDR3 region has the DNA TGTGCCAGCAGTCCCGGGACATACTACAATGAGCAGTTCTTC.

This clonotype came up many times. The chain is built from TRBV10-3 and TRBJ1-5; 7 positions match TRBD1. The CDR3 length is 14 residues. CDR1 and CDR2 from the germline V gene are ENHRY and SYGVKD. Losses at the gene ends were 4 bases for V and 2 bases for J; bases not matched to a gene: 2. The CDR3 sequence is CAISVGTGNQPQHF. The CDR3 DNA sequence: TGTGCCATCAGTGTTGGGACAGGCAATCAGCCCCAGCATTTT.

The chain links TRBV30 to TRBJ2-3; D is perhaps TRBD1 or TRBD2 (5 bases each). V dropped 2 bases and J dropped 2 bases, with 8 bases sitting between them. Germline-derived CDR1 and CDR2 are GTSNPN and SVGIG (reference sequence). The CDR3 is 13 residues long. The CDR3 DNA is TGTGCCTGGAGTATCGGGACCACAGATACGCAGTATTTT. Its translation is CAWSIGTTDTQYF.

The rearrangement joins TRBV7-9 to TRBJ2-3; 7 positions match TRBD2. This CDR3 comprises 15 residues. The ends lost 1 base at V and 4 bases at J; junction bases unmatched: 5. Germline CDR1 is SEHNR and CDR2 is FQNEAQ (reference sequence). CDR3: CASSLGGSIPDTQYF. In DNA, the CDR3 is TGTGCCAGCAGCTTAGGCGGGAGCATCCCAGATACGCAGTATTTT.

The J gene is TRBJ1-4, the V gene TRBV12-3 or TRBV12-4; TRBD1 agrees at 8 bases. Trimming removed 3 bases from V and 8 bases from J; junction bases left unmatched: 2. The CDR3 length is 13 residues. Here the CDR3 DNA reads TGTGCCAGCAGTTTGGGACAGGTCGAAAAACTGTTTTTT. Its translation is CASSLGQVEKLFF.

The V call is TRBV9, the J call TRBJ2-3; 10 bases map to TRBD1. There are 15 residues in the CDR3. Germline V gene data show CDR1 as SGDLS and CDR2 as YYNGEE. J gave up 9 bases and V 2 bases, and 9 bases lay outside the gene matches. In nucleotides, the CDR3 is TGTGCCAGCAGCGTGAGACAGGGGGCGATTGAAACGCAGTATTTT. As protein: CASSVRQGAIETQYF.

This clonotype turned up a few times. The chain employs TRBV7-2 and TRBJ2-5, with 7 bases that match TRBD1. Germline V gene sequence: CDR1 SGHTA, CDR2 FQGNSA. This CDR3 has 15 amino acids. With V trimmed by 5 bases and J by 5 bases, 11 bases remained unmatched. The CDR3 spells CASSILGQYLETQYF. CDR3 in DNA: TGTGCCAGCAGCATACTGGGACAGTATCTGGAGACCCAGTACTTC.

For this clonotype: At one boundary the junction diverges from the germline segment, which might be a read error. The J gene is TRBJ2-1, the V gene TRBV20-1; 8 bases are a match to TRBD2. From germline, CDR1 is DFQATT and CDR2 SNEGSKA (reference sequence). The CDR3 loop spans 13 amino acids. Written as DNA, the CDR3 is TGCAGTGCTAGGCGGGGGGACTACAATGAGCAGATCTTC. As protein: CSARRGDYNEQIF.

This clonotype was recorded a few times. The CDR3 region is CASSDQRDGMYGYTF. The CDR3 DNA follows: TGCGCCAGCAGTGACCAACGGGACGGGATGTATGGCTACACCTTC. The V call is TRBV10-2, the J call TRBJ1-2; TRBD1 is a possible D gene (5 bases). The germline V and J ends were trimmed by 3 bases and 5 bases, with 16 bases remaining between them. Germline CDR1 is WSHSY and CDR2 is SAAADI. This CDR3 region has 15 residues.

This chain links TRBV2 with TRBJ1-2; D gene unclear. V lost 3 bases to trimming and J lost 0 bases, with 14 bases between them. This CDR3 is 16 amino acids long. CDR1 is SNHLY, CDR2 FYNNEI, per germline. CDR3 protein: CASSDVQTRANYGYTF. DNA for the CDR3: TGTGCCAGCAGTGACGTCCAGACTCGGGCTAACTATGGCTACACCTTC.

This clonotype was counted between two and nine times. The chain employs TRBV24-1 and TRBJ2-1, with TRBD2 matching 13 bases. The germline V gene has CDR1 KGHDR and CDR2 SFDVKD. Trimming cost V 2 bases and J 6 bases; bases outside gene matches: 9. The length of the CDR3 is 18 residues. CDR3 in DNA: TGTGCCACCAGTGATTCCCTTGGACTAGCGGGAGCTCGCAATGAGCAGTTCTTC. It translates to CATSDSLGLAGARNEQFF.

This chain links TRBV7-6 with TRBJ2-3; no clear D gene. Between the trimmed V and J ends, which lost 4 bases and 1 base, there was a span of 9 bases. This CDR3 comprises 14 residues. The germline CDR1 and CDR2 sequences are SGHVS and FNYEAQ. In nucleotides, the CDR3 is TGTGCCAGCAGCTCCCGGGCGGGCACAGATACGCAGTATTTT. Protein: CASSSRAGTDTQYF.

This clonotype was counted a few times. This rearrangement joins TRBV29-1 to TRBJ2-2; a weak D match, TRBD2 (6 bases). Trimming removed 2 bases from V and 6 bases from J, with 7 bases in between. CDR1 is SQVTM and CDR2 is ANQGSEA in the germline V gene. The CDR3 has 12 amino acids. The CDR3: CSVERDSGELFF. CDR3 sequence (DNA): TGCAGCGTTGAACGGGACTCCGGGGAGCTGTTTTTT.

This clonotype was counted many times. This chain uses TRBV28 with TRBJ2-6; D remains ambiguous. CDR1 is MDHEN and CDR2 is SYDVKM in the germline V gene. The length of the CDR3 is 14 residues. Trimming took 7 bases from V and 4 from J, leaving 11 bases between them. The CDR3 DNA reads TGTGCCAGCACCCCCTATACGGGGGCCAACGTCCTGACTTTC. It specifies CASTPYTGANVLTF.

The chain recombines TRBV6-1 with TRBJ2-5, with 10 nucleotides matching TRBD2. Losses at the gene ends were 6 bases for V and 5 bases for J; bases not matched to a gene: 6. The germline CDR1 and CDR2 sequences are MNHNS and SASEGT. This CDR3 has 14 residues. CDR3: CASRTLAGVETQYF. The CDR3 DNA follows: TGTGCCAGCAGGACTCTAGCGGGAGTGGAGACCCAGTACTTC.

The table lists this clonotype with a few counts. CDR3 sequence (DNA): TGTGCCAGCAGGTCAAGAGCGGAGCCCAGGGGTCAAGAGACCCAGTACTTC. Amino acid sequence: CASRSRAEPRGQETQYF. V usage is TRBV7-9 and J usage is TRBJ2-5, with TRBD1 as a possible D gene (6 bases). Germline values: CDR1 SEHNR, CDR2 FQNEAQ (reference sequence). The length of the CDR3 is 17 residues. Trimming removed 6 bases at V and 2 bases at J, with 22 bases between.

CDR3 nucleotides: TGTGCCAGCAGCTTAGGAGTAGCTGAAGCTTTCTTT. Its protein is CASSLGVAEAFF. The chain is built from TRBV11-2 and TRBJ1-1; no clear D. The length of the CDR3 is 12 residues. Germline V gene lookup returns CDR1 SGHAT and CDR2 FQNNGV. V lost 1 base to trimming and J lost 6 bases, with 6 bases between them.

This chain links TRBV30 with TRBJ1-2; D is undetermined. CDR3 length equals 14 residues. Trimming shortened V by 1 base and J by 8 bases, and 17 bases separated the two germline ends. Germline CDR1 GTSNPN, CDR2 SVGIG (reference sequence). CDR3 loop: CAWSALLRRAGYTF. The CDR3 DNA reads TGTGCCTGGAGTGCCTTACTCAGGCGGGCCGGCTACACCTTC.

In this sample, this clonotype turned up a few times. V usage is TRBV7-2 and J usage is TRBJ1-5; possible D gene TRBD1, 6 bases. V gave up 1 base and J gave up 3 bases, with 10 bases separating them. CDR3 length: 15 amino acids. Germline V CDR1 and CDR2: SGHTA, FQGNSA. The CDR3 DNA sequence: TGTGCCAGCAGCTTAGGCAGGGGCTTCAATCAGCCCCAGCATTTT. Its translation is CASSLGRGFNQPQHF.

The CDR3 region has the DNA TGTGCCAGCAGTTACGAGGGGGCAGGTTACGAGCAGTACTTC. It translates to CASSYEGAGYEQYF. The genes are TRBV6-5 and TRBJ2-7; TRBD1 agrees at 7 bases. Per the germline V gene, CDR1 is MNHEY and CDR2 is SVGAGI. CDR3 length: 14 residues. With V trimmed by 2 bases and J by 4 bases, 5 bases remained unmatched.

The V call is TRBV9, the J call TRBJ2-1, with D tentatively TRBD2 (6 bases). CDR1 SGDLS and CDR2 YYNGEE come from the germline V gene. V dropped 0 bases and J dropped 8 bases, with 18 bases sitting between them. The CDR3 loop spans 16 amino acids. The CDR3 DNA reads as TGTGCCAGCAGCGTAGGCTTGGCGGGACTGTCCGATGAGCAGTTCTTC. Protein sequence: CASSVGLAGLSDEQFF. The full variable domain, its missing parts supplied by reference TRBV9 and TRBJ2-1, is DSGVTQTPKHLITATGQRVTLRCSPRSGDLSVYWYQQSLDQGLQFLIQYYNGEERAKGNILERFSAQQFPDLHSELNLSSLELGDSALYFCASSVGLAGLSDEQFFGPGTRLTVL.

The chain carries TRBV2 and TRBJ2-2, with TRBD2 matching 8 bases. The junction had 21 bases not matched to a gene; V was cut back by 10 bases and J by 8 bases. Germline CDR1 is SNHLY and CDR2 is FYNNEI. This CDR3 contains 17 residues. The CDR3 reads CATPTFRGGQVTGELFF. The CDR3 DNA follows: TGTGCCACCCCTACCTTCCGCGGGGGGCAGGTTACTGGGGAGCTGTTTTTT.

The rearrangement uses TRBV5-6 and TRBJ2-7, with 12 bases identical to TRBD2. With 4 bases clipped from V and 2 bases from J, the junction kept 10 bases outside the gene matches. The CDR3 consists of 17 residues. CDR1 and CDR2 from the germline V gene are SGHDT and YYEEEE. The DNA for the CDR3 is TGTGCCAGCAGCCTCCCCGGAGGACTAGCGGGGCCCTACGAGCAGTACTTC. Amino acid sequence: CASSLPGGLAGPYEQYF.

The chain has TRBV25-1 and TRBJ2-1; D gene uncertain. Between the trimmed V and J ends, which lost 0 bases and 15 bases, there was a span of 15 bases. Looked up from germline, CDR1 is MGHDK and CDR2 is SYGVNS. This CDR3 has 13 amino acids. The CDR3 reads CASSEYDFSRSFF. CDR3 DNA sequence: TGTGCCAGCAGTGAATATGACTTTTCCCGTTCGTTCTTC.

This clonotype was found a few times. The chain is built from TRBV4-3 and TRBJ1-2, with 8 bases identical to TRBD1. V was clipped by 5 bases and J by 8 bases; unmatched bases: 10. The CDR3 spans 14 residues. From germline, CDR1 is LGHNA and CDR2 YSLEER. The CDR3 protein is CASSTDRAPGGYTF. The DNA for the CDR3 is TGCGCCAGCAGCACGGACAGGGCCCCTGGCGGCTACACCTTC.